This is a list of T cell receptor beta chains from one sample in a study of shared clonotypes between healthy human individuals. Sequencing used immunoSEQ multiplex PCR; TCRdb keeps in-frame clones, though not all of them. The repertoire holds roughly 2 million clones, with 85% to 95% as singletons. Sequenced: naive CD4+ T cells sorted from blood. The receptors here all came from a man aged 18 to 29 in good health. Both conserved end residues are part of each CDR3. D genes are given only for firm matches. Expanded clones are given a class, and other clones once, few, many or no size at all.

d_gene: TRBD1
abundance: .
j_gene: TRBJ2-4
v_gene: TRBV4-2
CDR3aa: CASSQPQGALGKNIQYF
CDR3nt: TGTGCCAGCAGCCAACCCCAGGGGGCCTTGGGCAAAAACATTCAGTACTTC

d_gene: .
abundance: .
j_gene: TRBJ1-2
v_gene: TRBV7-9
CDR3aa: CASSSGQGNYGYTF
CDR3nt: TGTGCCAGCAGTTCGGGGCAGGGAAACTATGGCTACACCTTC

d_gene: .
abundance: .
j_gene: TRBJ2-1
v_gene: TRBV29-1
CDR3aa: CSGYSGSNEQFF
CDR3nt: TGCAGCGGTTATAGCGGAAGCAATGAGCAGTTCTTC

d_gene: TRBD2
abundance: .
j_gene: TRBJ2-3
v_gene: TRBV6-5
CDR3aa: CASRLLATGTDTQYF
CDR3nt: TGTGCCAGCAGGTTACTAGCGACCGGCACAGATACGCAGTATTTT

d_gene: .
abundance: .
j_gene: TRBJ1-2
v_gene: TRBV18
CDR3aa: CASSPNHPPGDGYTF
CDR3nt: TGTGCCAGCTCACCCAACCACCCCCCGGGGGATGGCTACACCTTC

d_gene: .
abundance: .
j_gene: TRBJ2-5
v_gene: TRBV10-1
CDR3aa: CASQGSGEETQYF
CDR3nt: TGCGCCAGCCAAGGATCGGGGGAAGAGACCCAGTACTTC

d_gene: TRBD1
abundance: .
j_gene: TRBJ2-7
v_gene: TRBV4-1
CDR3aa: CASSHMGQGVYEQYF
CDR3nt: TGCGCCAGCAGCCACATGGGACAGGGGGTCTACGAGCAGTACTTC

d_gene: TRBD2
abundance: .
j_gene: TRBJ2-1
v_gene: TRBV5-1
CDR3aa: CASSSGLAANNEQFF
CDR3nt: TGCGCCAGCAGCTCCGGCCTAGCGGCAAACAATGAGCAGTTCTTC

d_gene: TRBD1
abundance: few
j_gene: TRBJ1-2
v_gene: TRBV4-2
CDR3aa: CASSPLGQPGYTF
CDR3nt: TGTGCCAGCAGCCCCCTGGGACAGCCTGGCTACACCTTC

d_gene: .
abundance: .
j_gene: TRBJ1-3
v_gene: TRBV29-1
CDR3aa: CSVDKEDGNTIYF
CDR3nt: TGCAGCGTTGACAAGGAAGATGGAAACACCATATATTTT

d_gene: .
abundance: .
j_gene: TRBJ2-3
v_gene: TRBV2
CDR3aa: CASREDTDTQYF
CDR3nt: TGTGCCAGCAGGGAGGACACAGATACGCAGTATTTT

d_gene: .
abundance: .
j_gene: TRBJ1-3
v_gene: TRBV4-3
CDR3aa: CASSLEAGNTIYF
CDR3nt: TGCGCCAGCAGCCTTGAGGCTGGAAACACCATATATTTT

d_gene: .
abundance: .
j_gene: TRBJ2-5
v_gene: TRBV11-2
CDR3aa: CASSLAGQIGRETQYF
CDR3nt: TGTGCCAGCAGCTTAGCGGGGCAAATCGGTCGGGAGACCCAGTACTTC

d_gene: .
abundance: once
j_gene: TRBJ1-6
v_gene: TRBV11-2
CDR3aa: CASSLEGFNSPLHF
CDR3nt: TGTGCCAGCAGCTTAGAGGGTTTCAACTCACCCCTCCACTTT

d_gene: .
abundance: .
j_gene: TRBJ1-1
v_gene: TRBV6-6
CDR3aa: CASSYSLGTEAFF
CDR3nt: TGTGCCAGCAGTTACTCCCTGGGCACTGAAGCTTTCTTT

d_gene: .
abundance: .
j_gene: TRBJ2-7
v_gene: TRBV5-8
CDR3aa: CASSLGGASYEQYF
CDR3nt: TGTGCCAGCAGCTTGGGCGGGGCCTCCTACGAGCAGTACTTC

d_gene: .
abundance: .
j_gene: TRBJ1-1
v_gene: TRBV7-8
CDR3aa: CASSLAGTRENTEAFF
CDR3nt: TGTGCCAGCAGCTTAGCAGGGACTCGGGAGAACACTGAAGCTTTCTTT